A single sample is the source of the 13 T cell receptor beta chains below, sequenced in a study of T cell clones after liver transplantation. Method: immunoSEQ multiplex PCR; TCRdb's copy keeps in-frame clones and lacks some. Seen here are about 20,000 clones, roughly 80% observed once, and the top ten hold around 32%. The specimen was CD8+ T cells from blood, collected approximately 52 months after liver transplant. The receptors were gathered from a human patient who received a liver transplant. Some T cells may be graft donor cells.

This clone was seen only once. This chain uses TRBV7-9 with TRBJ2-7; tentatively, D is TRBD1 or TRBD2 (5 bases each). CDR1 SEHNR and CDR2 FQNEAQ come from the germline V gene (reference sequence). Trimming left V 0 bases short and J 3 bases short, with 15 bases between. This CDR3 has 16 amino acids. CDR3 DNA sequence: TGTGCCAGCAGCTTAGCGTGGGGGTCAGGGAACTACGAGCAGTACTTC. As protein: CASSLAWGSGNYEQYF.

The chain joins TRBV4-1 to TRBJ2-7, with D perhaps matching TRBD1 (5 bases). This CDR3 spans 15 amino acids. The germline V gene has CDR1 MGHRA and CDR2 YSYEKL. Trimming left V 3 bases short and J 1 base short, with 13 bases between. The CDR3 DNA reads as TGCGCCAGCAGCCAGGCAGGGTTGATGTCCTACGAGCAGTACTTC. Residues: CASSQAGLMSYEQYF.

CDR3 in amino acids: CASSQEEGQGASQPQHF. As DNA, the CDR3 is TGCGCCAGCAGCCAAGAGGAAGGACAGGGGGCAAGTCAGCCCCAGCATTTT. J is TRBJ1-5 and V is TRBV4-1; 11 bases line up with TRBD1. Germline CDR1 MGHRA, CDR2 YSYEKL. This CDR3 has 17 amino acids. V lost 0 bases and J lost 6; bases outside the gene matches: 7.

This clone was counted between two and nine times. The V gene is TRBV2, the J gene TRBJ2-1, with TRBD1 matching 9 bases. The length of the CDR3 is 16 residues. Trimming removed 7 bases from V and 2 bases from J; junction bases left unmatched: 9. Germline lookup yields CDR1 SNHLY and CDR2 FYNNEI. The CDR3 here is CASTLDWDRAYNEQFF. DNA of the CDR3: TGTGCCAGCACCCTCGATTGGGACAGGGCCTACAATGAGCAGTTCTTC.

CDR3 sequence reads: CASSPPVGTDTQYF. CDR3 DNA sequence: TGTGCCAGCAGCCCACCCGTGGGCACAGATACGCAGTATTTT. V gene TRBV2 combines with J gene TRBJ2-3, with D hard to call. In germline, CDR1 is SNHLY, CDR2 FYNNEI. This CDR3 contains 14 residues. Trimming removed 6 bases from V and 1 base from J, with 11 bases in between.

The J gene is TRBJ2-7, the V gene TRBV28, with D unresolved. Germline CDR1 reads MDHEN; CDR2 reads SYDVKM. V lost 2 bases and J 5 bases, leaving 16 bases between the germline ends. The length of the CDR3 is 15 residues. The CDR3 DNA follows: TGTGCCAGCAGTTTAGAGGTGGGCTTCCCCCACGAGCAGTACTTC. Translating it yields CASSLEVGFPHEQYF.

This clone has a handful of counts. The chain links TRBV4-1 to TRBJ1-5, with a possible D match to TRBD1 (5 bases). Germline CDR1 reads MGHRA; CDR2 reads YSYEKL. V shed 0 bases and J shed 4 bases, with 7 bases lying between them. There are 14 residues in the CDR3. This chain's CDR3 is CASSQDRGNQPQHF. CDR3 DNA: TGCGCCAGCAGCCAAGATCGGGGGAATCAGCCCCAGCATTTT.

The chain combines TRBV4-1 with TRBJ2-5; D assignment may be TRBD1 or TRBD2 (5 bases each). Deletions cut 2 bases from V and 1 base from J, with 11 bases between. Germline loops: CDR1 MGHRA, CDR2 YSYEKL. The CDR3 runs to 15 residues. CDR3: CASSQTGRLQETQYF. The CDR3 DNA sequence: TGCGCCAGCAGCCAAACGGGACGGCTCCAAGAGACCCAGTACTTC.

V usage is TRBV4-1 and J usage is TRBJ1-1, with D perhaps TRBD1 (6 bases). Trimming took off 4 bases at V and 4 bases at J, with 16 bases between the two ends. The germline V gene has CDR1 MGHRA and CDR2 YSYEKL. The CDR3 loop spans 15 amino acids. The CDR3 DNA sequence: TGCGCCAGCAGCCCTTCACAGGGAACTGCCACTGAAGCTTTCTTT. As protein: CASSPSQGTATEAFF.

This CDR3 reads CASSIVGGTEAFF. Written as DNA, the CDR3 is TGTGCCAGTAGTATAGTGGGAGGCACTGAAGCTTTCTTT. The genes are TRBV19 and TRBJ1-1, with no clear D. Germline V gene lookup returns CDR1 LNHDA and CDR2 SQIVND (reference sequence). V gave up 1 base and J gave up 4 bases, with 7 bases separating them. The CDR3 length is 13 residues.

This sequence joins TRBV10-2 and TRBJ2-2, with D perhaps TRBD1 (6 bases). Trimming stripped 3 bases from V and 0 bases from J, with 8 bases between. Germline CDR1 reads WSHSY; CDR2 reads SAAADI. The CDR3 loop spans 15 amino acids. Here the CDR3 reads CASSEQGSNTGELFF. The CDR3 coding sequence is TGCGCCAGCAGTGAACAGGGCTCGAACACCGGGGAGCTGTTTTTT.

The CDR3 nucleotides are TGTGCCAGCAGTTATAGTGCGCTAAATGAGCAGTTCTTC. Translated: CASSYSALNEQFF. The chain uses TRBV6-5 and TRBJ2-1; D not resolved. The CDR3 has 13 residues. The V gene lost 3 bases and the J gene lost 7 bases, with 10 bases spanning the gap. Germline V CDR1 and CDR2: MNHEY, SVGAGI.

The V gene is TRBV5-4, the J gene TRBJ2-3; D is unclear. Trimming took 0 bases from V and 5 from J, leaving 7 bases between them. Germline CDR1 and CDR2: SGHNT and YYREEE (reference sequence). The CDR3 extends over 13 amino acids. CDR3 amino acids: CASSLEVEDTQYF. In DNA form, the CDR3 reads TGTGCCAGCAGCTTGGAGGTGGAAGATACGCAGTATTTT.